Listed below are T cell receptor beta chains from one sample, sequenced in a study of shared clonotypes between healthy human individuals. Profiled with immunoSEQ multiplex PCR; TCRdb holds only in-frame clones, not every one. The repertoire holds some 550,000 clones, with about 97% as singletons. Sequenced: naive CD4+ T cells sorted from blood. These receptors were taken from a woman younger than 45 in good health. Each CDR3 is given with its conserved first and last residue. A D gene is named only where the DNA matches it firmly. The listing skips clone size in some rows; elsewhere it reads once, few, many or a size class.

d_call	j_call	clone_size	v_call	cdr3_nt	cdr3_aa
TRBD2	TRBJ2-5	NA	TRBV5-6	TGTGCCAGCAGCTGGCGGGAGGGTCAAGAGACCCAGTACTTC	CASSWREGQETQYF
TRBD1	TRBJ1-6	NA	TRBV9	TGTGCCAGCAGCGCCCCCGGGACAGGGGGCCATTCACCCCTCCACTTT	CASSAPGTGGHSPLHF
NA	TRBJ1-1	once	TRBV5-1	TGCGCCAGCAGCTTGACCGACATGCCAGCTTTCTTT	CASSLTDMPAFF
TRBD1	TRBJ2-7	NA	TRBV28	TGTGCCAGCATCCTTTTTTCGGACAGGGTCTACGAGCAGTACTTC	CASILFSDRVYEQYF
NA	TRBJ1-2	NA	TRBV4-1	TGCGCCAGCAGCCAAGTTGGGGCCGTAGCTAACTATGGCTACACCTTC	CASSQVGAVANYGYTF
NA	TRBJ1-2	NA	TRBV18	TGTGCCAGCTCACTTCGAGAGGGAGGAGGCTACACCTTC	CASSLREGGGYTF
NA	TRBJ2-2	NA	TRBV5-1	TGCGCCAGCAGCTTTCAGGGGAGAGAGACCGGGGAGCTGTTTTTT	CASSFQGRETGELFF
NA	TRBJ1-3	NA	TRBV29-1	TGCAGCGTTGTTCAGGGACCAGTCCCTGGAAACACCATATATTTT	CSVVQGPVPGNTIYF
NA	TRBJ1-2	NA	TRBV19	TGTGCCAGTAGTATTACCGGACTCCCAGTGGATGGCTACACCTTC	CASSITGLPVDGYTF
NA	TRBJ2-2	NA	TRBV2	TGTGCCAGCAGTGAGTCGGGGATCGTGAACACCGGGGAGCTGTTTTTT	CASSESGIVNTGELFF
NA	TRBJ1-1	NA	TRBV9	TGTGCCAGCAGCGTAGAAAGGGTAGTCACTGAAGCTTTCTTT	CASSVERVVTEAFF
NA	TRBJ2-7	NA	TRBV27	TGTGCCAGCAGCCGAGACGGTGGGTACGAGCAGTACTTC	CASSRDGGYEQYF
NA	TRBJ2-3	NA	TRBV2	TGTGCCAGCAAAAGGGGGAGCACAGATACGCAGTATTTT	CASKRGSTDTQYF
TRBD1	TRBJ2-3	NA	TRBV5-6	TGTGCCAGCAGCATCCTCCGGGACAGCATATACTCTAGCACAGATACGCAGTATTTT	CASSILRDSIYSSTDTQYF
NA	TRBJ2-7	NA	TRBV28	TGTGCCAGCAGTCCCCAGTCGACTCTTAGCTCCTACGAGCAGTACTTC	CASSPQSTLSSYEQYF
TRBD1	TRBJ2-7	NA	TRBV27	TGTGCCAGCAGTTCTTCTGCTTGGGACAGGGTCTCCTACGAGCAGTACTTC	CASSSSAWDRVSYEQYF
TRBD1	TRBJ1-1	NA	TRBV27	TGTGCCAGCAGCTCACAGGGGTGGGCTTTCTTT	CASSSQGWAFF
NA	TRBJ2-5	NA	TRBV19	TGTGCCAGTAGTATACGTGGTAAAGGGGGATCAAAAGAGACCCAGTACTTC	CASSIRGKGGSKETQYF
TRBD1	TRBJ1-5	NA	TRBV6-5	TGTGCCAGCAGTCCATTAGACAGGGTGGATCAGCCCCAGCATTTT	CASSPLDRVDQPQHF
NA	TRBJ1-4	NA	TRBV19	TGTGCCAGTAGTCGCGGGGGGCGAATTAATGAAAAACTGTTTTTT	CASSRGGRINEKLFF
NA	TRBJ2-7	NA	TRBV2	TGTGCCAGCAGCGGCCCGGGGGCTGCGAGTCAGGACTTC	CASSGPGAASQDF
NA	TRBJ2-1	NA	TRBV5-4	TGTGCCAGCAGCATGATTGGACCGGGAGACAATGAGCAGTTCTTC	CASSMIGPGDNEQFF
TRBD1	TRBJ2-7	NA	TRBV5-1	TGCGCCACCCTAGGGTCAAAAGGACAGGGGAAGTACGAGCAGTACTTC	CATLGSKGQGKYEQYF
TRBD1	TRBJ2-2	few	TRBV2	TGTGCCAGCAGTGTACAGGGGGCAGGAGCCGGGGAGCTGTTTTTT	CASSVQGAGAGELFF
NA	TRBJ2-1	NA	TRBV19	TGTGCCAGTAGTACCATCCAGGCGCTGAAGAATGAGCAGTTCTTC	CASSTIQALKNEQFF
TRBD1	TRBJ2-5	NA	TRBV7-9	TGTGCCAGCAGCTTACACGGACAGGCACCAAGAGGGACCCAGTACTTC	CASSLHGQAPRGTQYF
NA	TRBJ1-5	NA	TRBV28	TGTGCCAGCAGCCCGGCGGGGGATTATCAGCCCCAGCATTTT	CASSPAGDYQPQHF
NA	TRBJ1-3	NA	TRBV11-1	TGTGCCAGCAGCTTAGGATTCTCTGGAAACACCATATATTTT	CASSLGFSGNTIYF
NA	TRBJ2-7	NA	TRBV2	TGTGCCAGCAGTCCTTATAGCCGGGGATTCTCCTACGAGCAGTACTTC	CASSPYSRGFSYEQYF
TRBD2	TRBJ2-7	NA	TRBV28	TGTGCCAGCAGAGTTCCGTCTAGCGGGAAATTAAGAGGCGAGCAGTACTTC	CASRVPSSGKLRGEQYF
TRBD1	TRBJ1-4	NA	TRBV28	TGTGCCAGCAGCTCAACAGGGGCAGCTAATGAAAAACTGTTTTTT	CASSSTGAANEKLFF
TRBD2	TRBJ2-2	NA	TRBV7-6	TGTGCCAGCAGCTCGGGACTAGCGGGAGAAGCCGGGGAGCTGTTTTTT	CASSSGLAGEAGELFF
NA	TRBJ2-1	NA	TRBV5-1	TGCGCCAGCAGCTTGTCGAGGGAGAATGAGCAGTTCTTC	CASSLSRENEQFF
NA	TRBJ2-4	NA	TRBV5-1	TGCGCCAGCAGCGCCACCAATTTAGCCAAAAACATTCAGTACTTC	CASSATNLAKNIQYF
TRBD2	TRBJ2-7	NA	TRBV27	TGTGCCAGCAGTCTAGCGGGAGGGATGGAGCAGTACTTC	CASSLAGGMEQYF
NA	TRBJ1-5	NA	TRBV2	TGTGCCAGCAGCCGGACAGAAAATAGCAATCAGCCCCAGCATTTT	CASSRTENSNQPQHF
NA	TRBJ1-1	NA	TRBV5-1	TGCGCCAGCAGCTTGACGGCAGCAGAGAACACTGAAGCTTTCTTT	CASSLTAAENTEAFF
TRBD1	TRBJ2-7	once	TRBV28	TGTGCCAGCAGCCACAGGGGTACGACCTACGAGCAGTACTTC	CASSHRGTTYEQYF
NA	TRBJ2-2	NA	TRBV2	TGTGCCAGCACCTCACTCAGTGGGGAGCTGTTTTTT	CASTSLSGELFF
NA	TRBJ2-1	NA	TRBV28	TGTGCCAGCGCCTACGGGACCTACAATGAGCAGTTCTTC	CASAYGTYNEQFF
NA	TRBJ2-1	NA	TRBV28	TGTGCCAGCAGTTTAGGGGCCGGTGGTGATGAGCAGTTCTTC	CASSLGAGGDEQFF
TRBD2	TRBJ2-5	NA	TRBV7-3	TGTGCCAGCAGCTTAACCCTAGCGGGAGGGCAAGAGACCCAGTACTTC	CASSLTLAGGQETQYF
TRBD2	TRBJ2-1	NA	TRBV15	TGTGCCACCAGCAGATCCCCGGATAGCGGGAGGGCTAGTTTGTTCTTC	CATSRSPDSGRASLFF
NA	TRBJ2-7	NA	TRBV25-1	TGTGCCAGCAGTGGGAAGGGGGTCGAGCAGTACTTC	CASSGKGVEQYF
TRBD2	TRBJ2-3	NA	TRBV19	TGTGCCAGTAGTCCCCTAGCGGGAGAGTCAGATACGCAGTATTTT	CASSPLAGESDTQYF
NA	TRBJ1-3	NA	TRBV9	TGTGCCAGCAGCGTAGGCGCCTCGAACTCTGGAAACACCATATATTTT	CASSVGASNSGNTIYF
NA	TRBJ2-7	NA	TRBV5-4	TGTGCCAGCAGCTCGCACAGGGAGAACGAGCAGTACTTC	CASSSHRENEQYF
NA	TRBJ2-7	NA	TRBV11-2	TGTGCCAGCAGCCCCACCCCCTACGAGCAGTACTTC	CASSPTPYEQYF
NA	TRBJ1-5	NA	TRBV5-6	TGTGCCAGCAGCCTTTGGAGTACTAGCAATCAGCCCCAGCATTTT	CASSLWSTSNQPQHF
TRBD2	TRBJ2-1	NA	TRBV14	TGTGCCAGCAGCCAGGGCGGGAGGGGTCTTTTCGATGAGCAGTTCTTC	CASSQGGRGLFDEQFF
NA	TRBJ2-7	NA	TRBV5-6	TGTGCCAGCAGCTCGCGCTACGAGCAGTACTTC	CASSSRYEQYF
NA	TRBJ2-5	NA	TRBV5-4	TGTGCCAGCAGCCCGGCCCTCCAAGAGACCCAGTACTTC	CASSPALQETQYF
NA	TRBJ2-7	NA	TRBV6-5	TGTGCCAGCAGGGCAGTCTACGAGCAGTACTTC	CASRAVYEQYF